Listed here is a single TCR beta chain. These data belong to a study of cytomegalovirus exposure and HLA in healthy donors. Germline-derived CDR1 and CDR2 are LGHNA and YSLEER. The V and J ends lost 1 base and 3 bases respectively, with 12 bases between them. The CDR3 is made up of 16 amino acids. In the PCR, 60 Vbeta and 13 Jbeta primers were used. Profiled with immunoSEQ multiplex PCR; TCRdb holds only in-frame clones, not every one. The sample holds more than 95,000 clones, 65% to 75% seen once. This rearrangement joins TRBV4-3 to TRBJ2-2; a weak D match, TRBD2 (5 bases). Sequencing input: PBMCs. This receptor was obtained from a woman aged 45-59 years in good health and CMV-seropositive. The CDR3 sequence: CASSQVSGIYTGELFF. CDR3 in DNA: TGCGCCAGCAGCCAAGTCTCCGGGATTTACACCGGGGAGCTGTTTTTT.